The rows below give T cell receptor beta chains drawn from one sample of a study of T cell responses to AZD1222 COVID-19 vaccine. Assay: immunoSEQ multiplex PCR; the TCRdb copy retains only in-frame clones and omits some. Of roughly 76,000 clones listed, 70% to 90% are singletons. The sequencing here drew on peripheral blood, taken on day 0 of AZD1222 vaccination. Receptor source: an adult in good health. The CDR3 runs from the conserved cysteine through the conserved F or W. A D gene is named only where the DNA matches it firmly. Clone size is stated in some rows and not others, as once, few, many or a class when expanded.

TRBD2 | . | TRBJ2-7 | TRBV7-9 | TGTGCCAGCAGCACCTCTAGCGGGGAGTACGAGCAGTACTTC | CASSTSSGEYEQYF
. | . | TRBJ2-7 | TRBV19 | TGTGCCAGTAACATGCAGTACTTC | CASNMQYF
TRBD1 | . | TRBJ2-6 | TRBV6-4 | TGTGCCAGCAGTGACTCAGGGGGCGCTGGGGCCAACGTCCTGACTTTC | CASSDSGGAGANVLTF
. | . | TRBJ1-2 | TRBV4-1 | TGCGCCAGCAGCCAAGGATACAAGGGGTATGGCTACACCTTC | CASSQGYKGYGYTF
. | . | TRBJ2-3 | TRBV2 | TGTGCCAGCAGTGTAGCAAGGGATACGCAGTATTTT | CASSVARDTQYF
. | . | TRBJ2-3 | TRBV24-1 | TGTGCCACCAAGGGGGGGGCGGATACGCAGTATTTT | CATKGGADTQYF
. | . | TRBJ2-6 | TRBV3-1/TRBV3-2 | TGTGCCTCGCAGGGTGCTGGGGCCAACGTCCTGACTTTC | CASQGAGANVLTF
TRBD2 | few | TRBJ2-7 | TRBV5-1 | TGCGCCAGCAGCCCCGAGAGAGCGGGGGGACTCTACGAGCAGTACTTC | CASSPERAGGLYEQYF
. | . | TRBJ2-1 | TRBV2 | TGTGCCAGCAGCGGCTACAATGAGCAGTTCTTC | CASSGYNEQFF
. | . | TRBJ1-3 | TRBV19 | TGTGCCAGTATAAGTGGCGTCAGCTCTGGAAACACCATATATTTT | CASISGVSSGNTIYF
TRBD1 | . | TRBJ2-7 | TRBV19 | TGTGCCAGTACCAAGACAGGGCCGTCCTACGAGCAGTACTTC | CASTKTGPSYEQYF
. | . | TRBJ2-1 | TRBV5-6 | TGTGCCAGCAGCTTGTTGACAGGATATTACAATGAGCAGTTCTTC | CASSLLTGYYNEQFF
. | . | TRBJ1-1 | TRBV19 | TGTGCCAGTAGTTTAATCGCCACCACTGAAGCTTTCTTT | CASSLIATTEAFF
. | . | TRBJ2-5 | TRBV7-2 | TGTGCCAGCAGCTTAGGGGTCCAAGAGACCCAGTACTTC | CASSLGVQETQYF
. | . | TRBJ2-4 | TRBV7-9 | TGTGCCAGCAGCTTAGCGGGCGTAGCCAAAAACATTCAGTACTTC | CASSLAGVAKNIQYF
. | few | TRBJ1-4 | TRBV6-5 | TGTGCCAGCAGTCTCCAGGGGTTACAGAATGAAAAACTGTTTTTT | CASSLQGLQNEKLFF
. | . | TRBJ2-5 | TRBV5-4 | . | CASSLGQGFLETQYF
. | . | TRBJ2-5 | TRBV7-6 | TGTGCCAGCAGCTTGTTGGACCAACAGACCCAGTACTTC | CASSLLDQQTQYF
. | . | TRBJ2-7 | TRBV6-5 | TGTGCCAGCAGTTACCATCAGGGTTACGAGCAGTACTTC | CASSYHQGYEQYF
. | . | TRBJ2-7 | TRBV11-2 | TGTGCCAGCAGCTCAGGAGGGGGAGTCAAAGGCGAGCAGTACTTC | CASSSGGGVKGEQYF
. | . | TRBJ1-2 | TRBV28 | TGTGCCAGCAGGCAGGGTATTTTGGACTATGGCTACACCTTC | CASRQGILDYGYTF
. | once | TRBJ2-6 | TRBV18 | TGTGCCAGCTTAGGGACGGCCTCACAGACTACTGGGGCCAACGTCCTGACTTTC | CASLGTASQTTGANVLTF
TRBD2 | . | TRBJ2-2 | TRBV6-4 | TGTGCCAGCAGTGAGGTAGCGGGGGACACCGGGGAGCTGTTTTTT | CASSEVAGDTGELFF
. | . | TRBJ2-5 | TRBV10-2 | TGCGCCAGCAGTGAGTCGACCGGGACAGAGACCCAGTACTTC | CASSESTGTETQYF
. | . | TRBJ1-2 | TRBV28 | TGTGCCAGCAGTTTAGGGCAGGGAGGCGGCTACACCTTC | CASSLGQGGGYTF
. | . | TRBJ2-1 | TRBV11-3 | TGTGCCAGCAGCCTGGGACGAAGCTCCTACAATGAGCAGTTCTTC | CASSLGRSSYNEQFF
. | . | TRBJ1-5 | TRBV28 | TGTGCCAGCAGTTTAGGGAGGACCGGTTCGGGCAATCAGCCCCAGCATTTT | CASSLGRTGSGNQPQHF
TRBD1 | . | TRBJ1-5 | TRBV4-1 | TGCGCCAGCAGCCAAGGCCCTCTACAGGGGAGCAATCAGCCCCAGCATTTT | CASSQGPLQGSNQPQHF
TRBD2 | . | TRBJ2-5 | TRBV15 | TGTGCCACCAGCAGAGATGCGGGGACTAGCGGGAGTGAGACCCAGTACTTC | CATSRDAGTSGSETQYF
. | once | TRBJ2-1 | TRBV2 | TGTGCCAGCAGTGAAAGGTGGGACAATGAGCAGTTCTTC | CASSERWDNEQFF
. | . | TRBJ1-2 | TRBV7-2 | TGTGCCAGCAGCTTATTTTATGGGGAGGGGAAGTATGGCTACACCTTC | CASSLFYGEGKYGYTF
. | . | TRBJ2-7 | TRBV13 | TGTGCCAGCAGCTTAGATAGGGGTCTCTACGAGCAGTACTTC | CASSLDRGLYEQYF
. | . | TRBJ1-1 | TRBV3-1/TRBV3-2 | TGTGCCAGCAGCCAAGAGACGGGGAGATGGGCTGAAGCTTTCTTT | CASSQETGRWAEAFF
TRBD1 | . | TRBJ1-1 | TRBV10-3 | TGTGCCATCAGTAACGACAGGGGGGAGACTGAAGCTTTCTTT | CAISNDRGETEAFF
. | . | TRBJ1-1 | TRBV6-6 | TGTGCCAGCAGTTACGTGAACACTGAAGCTTTCTTT | CASSYVNTEAFF
. | . | TRBJ1-5 | TRBV27 | TGTGCCAGCAGGTCGGCCGCGGCACAGCCCCAGCATTTT | CASRSAAAQPQHF
TRBD1 | once | TRBJ1-6 | TRBV11-3 | TGTGCCAGCAGCTTATTACTCCGACAGGGCAAACCCCTCCACTTT | CASSLLLRQGKPLHF
. | . | TRBJ2-1 | TRBV12-3/TRBV12-4 | TGTGCCAGCAGTTTGAGCTCCTACAATGAGCAGTTCTTC | CASSLSSYNEQFF
. | . | TRBJ2-3 | TRBV4-2 | TGTGCCAGCAGCCAAGTTAACCGGGTGGCAGATACGCAGTATTTT | CASSQVNRVADTQYF
TRBD1 | . | TRBJ2-1 | TRBV28 | TGTGCCAGCAGGTCGGGACAGGGGGCCTATGAGCAGTTCTTC | CASRSGQGAYEQFF
TRBD2 | . | TRBJ2-2 | TRBV9 | TGTGCCAGCAGCGTACAGCGGGGGGGCCCTGGCACCGGGGAGCTGTTTTTT | CASSVQRGGPGTGELFF
TRBD2 | medium-sized | TRBJ2-7 | TRBV7-2 | TGTGCCAGCAGCAGGGAGGGGTTCGGGGAGCAGTACTTC | CASSREGFGEQYF
. | . | TRBJ1-6 | TRBV5-6 | TGTGCCAGCAGCTTCGGGACCGGGAATAATTCACCCCTCCACTTT | CASSFGTGNNSPLHF
TRBD2 | . | TRBJ2-1 | TRBV6-5 | TGTGCCAGCAGTTACTCGAAACTAGCGGGAGGGAAGGAGCAGTTCTTC | CASSYSKLAGGKEQFF
TRBD2 | . | TRBJ2-5 | TRBV12-5 | TGTGCTAGTGGTTTGATAACTAGCGGGAGAACGGAGACCCAGTACTTC | CASGLITSGRTETQYF
. | once | TRBJ1-1 | TRBV19 | TGTGCCAGTAGTATAGATCCCGGCCGAAACACTGAAGCTTTCTTT | CASSIDPGRNTEAFF